Listed here are 3 T cell receptor beta chains from one sample, sequenced in a study of immune evolution from preneoplasia to lung adenocarcinoma. TCRdb's copy holds only in-frame clones and misses some; the assay was immunoSEQ multiplex PCR. The sample has around 2,400 clones; about four fifths are singletons. The sequencing input was FFPE adjacent normal lung tissue. The receptors originated from a person at least 80 years old with lung adenocarcinoma.

The chain recombines TRBV19 with TRBJ1-6, with 7 positions matching TRBD1. V shed 5 bases and J 7 bases; nucleotides not matched to a gene: 8. Looked up from germline, CDR1 is LNHDA and CDR2 is SQIVND (reference sequence). The CDR3 spans 15 residues. DNA for the CDR3: TGTGCCAGTAGTCCTCGGACAGGACGGAATTCACCCCTCCACTTT. Encoded protein: CASSPRTGRNSPLHF. Full variable domain (rest looked up from reference TRBV19 and TRBJ1-6): DGGITQSPKYLFRKEGQNVTLSCEQNLNHDAMYWYRQDPGQGLRLIYYSQIVNDFQKGDIAEGYSVSREKKESFPLTVTSAQKNPTAFYLCASSPRTGRNSPLHFGNGTRLTVT.

The V gene is TRBV7-9, the J gene TRBJ2-2; the D is unclear. The germline CDR1 and CDR2 sequences are SEHNR and FQNEAQ (reference sequence). Trimming stripped 3 bases from V and 4 bases from J, with 3 bases between. The CDR3 has 12 amino acids. Written as DNA, the CDR3 is TGTGCCAGCAGCTTGAGCACCGGGGAGCTGTTTTTT. This gives the protein CASSLSTGELFF.

This clone is a singleton in its sample. The rearrangement joins TRBV7-2 to TRBJ2-5; 8 bases are shared with TRBD1. The CDR3 consists of 12 residues. Germline CDR1 reads SGHTA; CDR2 reads FQGNSA. V gave up 4 bases and J gave up 5 bases; unmatched junction bases: 0. In DNA form, the CDR3 reads TGTGCCAGCAGCTACAGGGGGGAGACCCAGTACTTC. Its protein product is CASSYRGETQYF.